This T cell receptor (beta chain) derives from a study of glioma-infiltrating T cells. Trimming shortened V by 6 bases and J by 4 bases, and 15 bases separated the two germline ends. The CDR3 consists of 14 residues. Germline loops: CDR1 MNHNS, CDR2 SASEGT. This clonotype was detected ten times or more. Its antigen is still unknown. TCR alpha and beta CDR3 regions were amplified from RNA using iRepertoire nested multiplex PCR. MiXCR, applied by TCRdb to the multiplex PCR reads, yields one record per CDR3 protein. The table records fewer than 200,000 distinct CDR3 sequences, roughly a third of them present only once. Study observations and caveats: Tissue-blood divergence was below expectation in non-neoplastic patients, above in gliomas.

V usage is TRBV6-1 and J usage is TRBJ1-2; tentative D call: TRBD1 (6 bases). The sample comprised glioma tissue, nonneoplastic brain tissue, or PBMCs (not recorded which). This receptor was obtained from a human donor with low-grade glioma or glioblastoma, undergoing nonglioma brain surgery, or in good health (not recorded which). The DNA of the CDR3 is TGTGCCAGCAGCCAAACGGGGACACCCTATGGCTACACCTTC. It specifies CASSQTGTPYGYTF.